This TCR beta chain was identified in a study of regulatory T cells in long-lasting Graves disease. The table lists this clonotype with many counts. Relying on iRepertoire HTBI primers and Arm-PCR of CDR3 regions, the team built TCR beta libraries. TCRdb reprocessed the multiplex PCR reads with MiXCR, giving one entry per CDR3 protein. The table has 250,000 or so distinct CDR3 sequences, approximately 20% seen once. The CDR3 is 14 residues long. The germline CDR1 and CDR2 sequences are SGHAT and FQNNGV. V lost 4 bases to trimming and J lost 6 bases, with 14 bases between them. Time point denoted: newly diagnosed GD, antithyroid drugs for less than 3 months. There was RNA extracted from PBMCs, and the TCR library was made from it. This sample was shared with a second study, whose subject was T cells in Graves' hyperthyroidism and ophthalmopathy. That paper notes: Uncontrolled infection, other autoimmune disease, pregnancy or lactation barred patients from enrollment.

The TCR originated in a woman in her 30s with Graves disease. The sample here was peripheral blood mononuclear cells (PBMCs), taken at new diagnosis, from a patient treated with antithyroid drugs. The rearrangement uses TRBV11-2 and TRBJ2-3; either TRBD1 or TRBD2 may supply D (6 bases each). CDR3 sequence reads: CASSWRRGEDTQYF. CDR3 nucleotide sequence: TGTGCCAGCAGCTGGCGGAGGGGGGAGGATACGCAGTATTTT.